This note documents a single T cell receptor beta chain sequence. This CDR3 spans 13 amino acids. V was trimmed by 3 bases and J by 8 bases, leaving 11 bases between them. From germline, CDR1 is SGHNT and CDR2 YYREEE (reference sequence). The sample belongs to a study of T cell changes during pregnancy in multiple sclerosis. Repertoires were generated with immunoSEQ multiplex PCR, while TCRdb's copy carries only in-frame clones and drops some. Altogether 100,000 to 140,000 clones are present, around 93% being singletons, with the ten largest covering 0.78%. This specimen consisted of peripheral blood, obtained in the third trimester of pregnancy. The rearrangement joins TRBV5-4 to TRBJ2-2, with D possibly TRBD1 on 6 matching bases. The TCR originated in a female donor in good health, enrolled as a control in a pregnancy study. The CDR3 coding sequence is TGTGCCAGCAGCTACAGGGATTCGGGGGAGCTGTTTTTT. This gives the protein CASSYRDSGELFF.